These T cell receptor beta chains were read from a single sample in a study of technical replicates of blood from a few donors. The repertoire was sequenced with immunoSEQ multiplex PCR; TCRdb's copy has only in-frame clones and lacks some. This sample carries tens of thousands of clones, about nine tenths of them seen once, and the ten largest clones take around 3.9%. The sequencing sample was made of PBMCs. The origin of the receptors is a human donor in good health. Some clones in this sample may be carry-over from other donors' samples. The CDR3 runs from the conserved cysteine through the conserved F or W. The D gene is left open where the match is weak. The size field is filled for only some rows; it gives once, few, many or a size class.

V gene,clone size,D gene,J gene,CDR3 DNA,CDR3 protein
TRBV18,.,TRBD1,TRBJ2-5,TGTGCCAGCTCACTGGAGATTGGGTCAGGGGGAGAGACCCAGTACTTC,CASSLEIGSGGETQYF
TRBV2,.,.,TRBJ2-5,TGTGCCAGCACCGTCCAAGAGACCCAGTACTTC,CASTVQETQYF
TRBV6-6,.,TRBD2,TRBJ2-1,TGTGCCAGCAGAAGAGCGGGAGGAGAGAATGAGCAGTTCTTC,CASRRAGGENEQFF
TRBV18,.,.,TRBJ2-4,TGTGCCAGCTCACCGGAGGTAGCCAAAAACATTCAGTACTTC,CASSPEVAKNIQYF
TRBV10-3,.,TRBD1,TRBJ2-2,TGTGCCATCAGTTTACAGGGGACGTTGCGGACCGGGGAGCTGTTTTTT,CAISLQGTLRTGELFF
TRBV30,.,TRBD1,TRBJ2-4,TGTGCCTGGAGTGAAGGACAGGGATCCAAAAACATTCAGTACTTC,CAWSEGQGSKNIQYF
TRBV2,.,TRBD2,TRBJ2-5,TGTGCCAGCCAGCGGGATAAGGAGACCCAGTACTTC,CASQRDKETQYF
TRBV19,.,.,TRBJ1-2,TGTGCCAGTAGTATCTCAGGGGCAGCAGACGACTATGGCTACACCTTC,CASSISGAADDYGYTF
TRBV9,.,.,TRBJ1-2,TGTGCCAGCAGCGTAGGCGAGAGCTACACCTTC,CASSVGESYTF
TRBV11-3,.,.,TRBJ1-2,TGTGCCAGCAGCCCTGACTTTGGCTACACCTTC,CASSPDFGYTF
TRBV13,.,.,TRBJ2-5,TGTGCCAGCAGCTTTCACGGTGAGACCCAGTACTTC,CASSFHGETQYF
TRBV18,.,TRBD2,TRBJ2-1,TGTGCCAGCTCACCCGTCGCGCGGCTAGCGGCATGGGGTGAGCAGTTCTTC,CASSPVARLAAWGEQFF
TRBV30,.,TRBD2,TRBJ2-5,TGTGCCTGGACCGTAGGGACTAGTAGGTACCAAGAGACCCAGTACTTC,CAWTVGTSRYQETQYF
TRBV5-4,.,TRBD2,TRBJ2-3,TGTGCCAGCACCGGGGGGGCCACAGATACGCAGTATTTT,CASTGGATDTQYF
TRBV10-3,.,TRBD1,TRBJ1-5,TGTGCCGTCGGACAGGGTGTTTTTCAGCCCCAGCATTTT,CAVGQGVFQPQHF
TRBV29-1,.,TRBD1,TRBJ1-2,TGCAGCGTTGTTGCCGGGACAGGGAACTATGGCTACACCTTC,CSVVAGTGNYGYTF
TRBV5-8,.,.,TRBJ1-4,TGTGCCAGCACCCGAACACGTTCAGGGGAAAAACTGTTTTTT,CASTRTRSGEKLFF
TRBV27,.,TRBD1,TRBJ2-7,TGTGCCAGCAGCGACGGGACAGGGACCTACGAGCAGTACTTC,CASSDGTGTYEQYF
TRBV4-2,.,.,TRBJ1-1,TGTGCCAGCAGCCAAGTGTCCCGTCTCGGGGGGACTGAAGCTTTCTTT,CASSQVSRLGGTEAFF
TRBV19,.,.,TRBJ2-1,TGTGCCAGTAGTATTCAGGGCCTAAGTGAGCAGTTCTTC,CASSIQGLSEQFF
TRBV5-1,.,TRBD2,TRBJ2-1,TGCGCCAGCAGCTTGCCTACCGGGGGGGCTTATGAGCAGTTCTTC,CASSLPTGGAYEQFF
TRBV5-4,.,.,TRBJ1-1,TGTGCCAGCAGCCCGACATATTCCACGAGCACTGAAGCTTTCTTT,CASSPTYSTSTEAFF
TRBV7-9,.,TRBD1,TRBJ2-5,TGTGCCAGCAGCTTACGGGCAGGGGGCATAGAAGAGACCCAGTACTTC,CASSLRAGGIEETQYF
TRBV7-9,few,TRBD1,TRBJ1-5,TGTGCCAGCAGCTCGGACAGGGAAACCTATAGCAATCAGCCCCAGCATTTT,CASSSDRETYSNQPQHF
TRBV28,.,.,TRBJ1-5,TGTGCCAGCAGTATTGAGAGTCAGCCCCAGCATTTT,CASSIESQPQHF
TRBV5-1,few,.,TRBJ1-3,TGCGCCAGCAGCTTGACTCAGGGGTCTGGAAACACCATATATTTT,CASSLTQGSGNTIYF
TRBV7-2,.,.,TRBJ2-7,TGTGCCAGCAGCCTCCGCCCTCACTCGACTAGACAAGCGACCTACGAGCAGTACTTC,CASSLRPHSTRQATYEQYF
TRBV18,.,.,TRBJ2-3,TGTGCCAGCTCACCCTCCACAGATACGCAGTATTTT,CASSPSTDTQYF
TRBV5-1,.,TRBD1,TRBJ1-4,TGCGCCAGCAGCGGGGAACAGGGGATCAATGAAAAACTGTTTTTT,CASSGEQGINEKLFF
TRBV15,.,.,TRBJ2-5,TGTGCCACCAGCAGCCGACAAACAGGGTCGGAGACCCAGTACTTC,CATSSRQTGSETQYF
TRBV4-2,.,TRBD1,TRBJ2-1,TGTGCCAGCAGCCCAGGGGGCCTCCAGTTCGATGAGCAGTTCTTC,CASSPGGLQFDEQFF
TRBV13,.,TRBD1,TRBJ2-1,TGTGCCAGCAGCTTAGGCCGGGACAGGGCGTACAATGAGCAGTTCTTC,CASSLGRDRAYNEQFF
TRBV11-2,.,TRBD2,TRBJ2-3,TGTGCCAGCAGCATTAGCGGGGGGGCCGCGTGGAAGCAGTATTTT,CASSISGGAAWKQYF
TRBV4-1,.,TRBD2,TRBJ2-5,TGCGCCAGCAGCCAAGCCAGGGAGGGGACCCAGTACTTC,CASSQAREGTQYF
TRBV4-1,.,.,TRBJ1-4,TGCGCCAGCGTGGGCCGGGGAGGAAAACTGTTTTTT,CASVGRGGKLFF
TRBV2,.,.,TRBJ2-1,TGTGCCAGCAGCATACAGGGTACGAATGAGCAGTTCTTC,CASSIQGTNEQFF
TRBV4-1,.,TRBD2,TRBJ2-1,TGCGCCAGCAGCCTGCGGGGGGGGTGGAATGAGCAGTTCTTC,CASSLRGGWNEQFF
TRBV4-3,.,.,TRBJ2-7,TGCGCCAGCAGCCAAGATCTTGGCAGGGCAGCCTACGAGCAGTACTTC,CASSQDLGRAAYEQYF
TRBV27,.,.,TRBJ2-3,TGTGCCAGCCGAGGGATGGCAGGGAGGACAGATACGCAGTATTTT,CASRGMAGRTDTQYF
TRBV4-2,.,TRBD1,TRBJ2-7,TGTGCCAGCAGCCAGGGGACAGCTGTAAACGAGCAGTACTTC,CASSQGTAVNEQYF
TRBV30,.,TRBD1,TRBJ2-7,TGTGCCTGGAGGGGACAGGGGGCGATCGGCTACGAGCAGTACTTC,CAWRGQGAIGYEQYF
TRBV19,once,TRBD2,TRBJ2-7,TGTGCCAGTAGTAGGGACTCTAGCGGAAATTCCTACGAGCAGTACTTC,CASSRDSSGNSYEQYF
TRBV7-3,.,TRBD1,TRBJ2-1,TGTGCCAGCAGCTCCTCCAGGGGGCCCTACAATGAGCAGTTCTTC,CASSSSRGPYNEQFF
TRBV4-3,.,.,TRBJ2-2,TGCGCCAGCAGCCAATTGGAGGGGACCGGGGAGCTGTTTTTT,CASSQLEGTGELFF
TRBV19,.,TRBD1,TRBJ2-2,TGTGCCAGTAGTATGTTAGTTGGACAGGGGACCGGGGAGCTGTTTTTT,CASSMLVGQGTGELFF
TRBV7-2,.,.,TRBJ2-1,TGTGCCAGCAGCCCGATGGGCGGACACTACAATGAGCAGTTCTTC,CASSPMGGHYNEQFF
TRBV11-2,.,.,TRBJ2-1,TGTGCCAGCAGCTTAGATCGGCTCGCGGGCAATGAGCAGTTCTTC,CASSLDRLAGNEQFF